The source of this TCR beta chain is a study of T cells expressing NK-cell markers. Study information: Seven donors tested HCMV-seropositive and one tested seronegative among the eight sequenced.

Following a re-call of the 5' RACE reads, TCRdb has one entry per CDR3 protein and lacks DNA. This sample contains approximately 440,000 distinct CDR3 sequences. This CDR3 has 16 amino acids. The V gene's germline CDR1 is SGHTA and CDR2 FQGNSA. This TCR came from a woman aged 50 to 60 in good health. Sequenced material: blood T cells: a sorted CD56 or NKG2C T cell subset, CD4+ or CD8+ T cells, or bulk PBMC T cells (not recorded which). The rearrangement uses TRBV7-2 and TRBJ2-3; without DNA, the TCRdb call of TRBD1 cannot be checked. The CDR3 sequence is CASSSPPGRLTDTQYF.